A single sample gave rise to the 26 T cell receptor beta chains below, sequenced in a study of response to subunit inactivated influenza vaccine. TCRdb reanalysed the RT-PCR reads using MiXCR and keeps one entry per CDR3 protein. The table records about 700,000 distinct CDR3 sequences, approximately 15% of them present only once. The sample consisted of PBMCs from blood, taken 11 to 12 days after vaccination. The receptors come from a man between 50 and 59 years old who received an inactivated influenza vaccine.

Ten or more counts support this clonotype. The chain uses TRBV5-1 and TRBJ2-7, with D tentatively TRBD1 or TRBD2 (5 bases each). The V gene lost 0 bases and the J gene lost 2 bases, with 9 bases spanning the gap. The CDR3 totals 14 residues. Germline V gene data show CDR1 as SGHRS and CDR2 as YFSETQ. The CDR3 region has the DNA TGCGCCAGCAGCTTGGCGGGACGGACCTACGAGCAGTACTTC. Its protein is CASSLAGRTYEQYF.

The chain employs TRBV28 and TRBJ2-5, with D possibly matching TRBD1 (6 bases). Germline V CDR1 and CDR2: MDHEN, SYDVKM. V dropped 5 bases and J dropped 4 bases, with 17 bases sitting between them. This CDR3 comprises 15 residues. The DNA of the CDR3 is TGTGCCAGCAGTACCGGGACACCTTGGGGAGAGACCCAGTACTTC. It encodes CASSTGTPWGETQYF. Full variable domain (remainder filled in from reference TRBV28 and TRBJ2-5): DVKVTQSSRYLVKRTGEKVFLECVQDMDHENMFWYRQDPGLGLRLIYFSYDVKMKEKGDIPEGYSVSREKKERFSLILESASTNQTSMYLCASSTGTPWGETQYFGPGTRLLVL.

The table lists this clonotype with a few counts. The CDR3 DNA follows: TGTGCCAGCAGCTTACGGCAGATTGAGCAGTTCTTC. Its translation is CASSLRQIEQFF. The chain links TRBV7-2 to TRBJ2-1; D call uncertain. Germline CDR1 reads SGHTA; CDR2 reads FQGNSA. The CDR3 length is 12 residues. The germline V and J ends were trimmed by 2 bases and 9 bases, with 8 bases remaining between them.

This clonotype was observed a handful of times. The rearrangement joins TRBV19 to TRBJ2-7, with D perhaps assigned TRBD1 or TRBD2 (5 bases each). Germline V lookup: CDR1 LNHDA, CDR2 SQIVND (reference sequence). The CDR3 loop spans 12 amino acids. The germline V and J ends were trimmed by 8 bases and 5 bases, with 13 bases remaining between them. The CDR3 region is CASRDVLNEQYF. CDR3 nucleotides: TGTGCCAGTCGGGACGTGCTAAACGAGCAGTACTTC. The variable domain in full, with the rest retrieved from reference TRBV19 and TRBJ2-7, is DGGITQSPKYLFRKEGQNVTLSCEQNLNHDAMYWYRQDPGQGLRLIYYSQIVNDFQKGDIAEGYSVSREKKESFPLTVTSAQKNPTAFYLCASRDVLNEQYFGPGTRLTVT.

This clonotype turned up a few times. The chain is built from TRBV30 and TRBJ2-7, with D possibly matching TRBD1 (6 bases). V was clipped by 4 bases and J by 2 bases, with 18 bases between them. Germline V gives CDR1 GTSNPN, CDR2 SVGIG (reference sequence). This CDR3 is built from 15 residues. The CDR3 DNA sequence: TGTGCCTGGATAAAAAGAACAGGGTTCGCCTACGAGCAGTACTTC. This encodes CAWIKRTGFAYEQYF. Full variable domain (rest looked up from reference TRBV30 and TRBJ2-7): SQTIHQWPATLVQPVGSPLSLECTVEGTSNPNLYWYRQAAGRGLQLLFYSVGIGQISSEVPQNLSASRPQDRQFILSSKKLLLSDSGFYLCAWIKRTGFAYEQYFGPGTRLTVT.

This sequence joins TRBV7-3 and TRBJ2-1, with a weak D call TRBD1 (5 bases). Trimming pared 1 base from V and 10 bases from J, leaving 17 bases between. The CDR3 covers 15 residues. Germline V gene sequence: CDR1 SGHTA, CDR2 FQGTGA. CDR3 protein: CASSLKGLDSREQFF. In DNA form, the CDR3 reads TGTGCCAGCAGCTTAAAGGGGTTAGATTCCAGAGAGCAGTTCTTC. Looking up the rest from reference TRBV7-3 and TRBJ2-1 gives the full variable domain: GAGVSQTPSNKVTEKGKYVELRCDPISGHTALYWYRQSLGQGPEFLIYFQGTGAADDSGLPNDRFFAVRPEGSVSTLKIQRTERGDSAVYLCASSLKGLDSREQFFGPGTRLTVL.

Only a few counts were recorded for this clonotype. This chain links TRBV27 with TRBJ1-3; 7 bases are shared with TRBD1. Germline loops: CDR1 MNHEY, CDR2 SMNVEV (reference sequence). V shed 8 bases, J shed 0 bases, and the junction held 4 bases outside the gene matches. CDR3 size: 14 residues. CDR3 bases: TGTGCCAGCGGAAACAGGGGCTCTGGAAACACCATATATTTT. This gives the protein CASGNRGSGNTIYF.

Ten or more counts support this clonotype. The rearrangement links TRBV19 to TRBJ2-3; 9 bases agree with TRBD1. From germline, CDR1 is LNHDA and CDR2 SQIVND (reference sequence). Trimming removed 5 bases from V and 1 base from J; junction bases left unmatched: 1. This CDR3 contains 14 residues. The CDR3 DNA sequence: TGTGCCAGTAGTTACAGGGGGCGCACAGATACGCAGTATTTT. Translation: CASSYRGRTDTQYF.

This clonotype was picked up a small number of times. The chain carries TRBV20-1 and TRBJ2-3; 9 bases are a match to TRBD2. V dropped 6 bases and J dropped 2; count of bases not matched to a gene: 9. The CDR3 is 15 amino acids. In germline, CDR1 is DFQATT, CDR2 SNEGSKA (reference sequence). CDR3 sequence: CSAPFLAGYTDTQYF. CDR3 in DNA: TGCAGTGCCCCTTTTCTAGCGGGGTACACAGATACGCAGTATTTT.

This clonotype occurred a few times. This rearrangement joins TRBV11-2 to TRBJ1-2, with 7 nucleotides matching TRBD1. Losses at the gene ends were 3 bases for V and 4 bases for J; bases not matched to a gene: 8. From germline, CDR1 is SGHAT and CDR2 FQNNGV. The CDR3 sequence is 15 residues long. Here the CDR3 reads CASSFTGTASYGYTF. The CDR3 DNA reads TGTGCCAGCAGCTTCACCGGGACAGCGTCCTATGGCTACACCTTC.

V usage is TRBV7-9 and J usage is TRBJ2-3; D not certain. V lost 7 bases and J 1 base, leaving 9 bases between the germline ends. This CDR3 has 13 amino acids. Germline assignment: CDR1 SEHNR and CDR2 FQNEAQ (reference sequence). The CDR3 DNA follows: TGTGCCAGCATCCATCCGGGCACAGATACGCAGTATTTT. Amino acids: CASIHPGTDTQYF.

The gene calls are TRBV18 and TRBJ2-3, with D perhaps matching TRBD2 (6 bases). V lost 1 base, J lost 0 bases, and 14 bases lay in between. Germline CDR1 reads KGHSH; CDR2 reads LQKENI. The CDR3 runs to 17 residues. The CDR3 spells CASSPHPAGSSTDTQYF. For the CDR3, the DNA is TGTGCCAGCTCACCACACCCGGCGGGGTCTAGCACAGATACGCAGTATTTT.

The V and J genes are TRBV7-9 and TRBJ2-1; possible D gene TRBD1, 5 bases. Looked up from germline, CDR1 is SEHNR and CDR2 is FQNEAQ (reference sequence). The CDR3 is made up of 14 amino acids. Trimming pared 7 bases from V and 2 bases from J, leaving 12 bases between. This CDR3 reads CASTPVRAYNEQFF. In DNA form, the CDR3 reads TGTGCCAGCACCCCCGTCAGGGCCTACAATGAGCAGTTCTTC.

V and J are TRBV5-5 and TRBJ2-7; weak D call: TRBD2 (7 bases). Germline CDR1 reads SGHKS; CDR2 reads YYEKEE (reference sequence). The CDR3 length is 15 residues. V was cut by 2 bases and J by 3 bases, with 15 bases left in between. The CDR3 protein is CASSLGGGIGYEQYF. CDR3 bases: TGTGCCAGCAGCTTAGGGGGGGGGATCGGCTACGAGCAGTACTTC.

This clonotype was observed a handful of times. The chain recombines TRBV6-2 or TRBV6-3 with TRBJ2-3; 7 positions match TRBD2. This CDR3 has 15 amino acids. Trimming removed 7 bases from V and 2 bases from J; junction bases left unmatched: 9. The germline CDR1 and CDR2 sequences are MNHEY and SVGEGT. DNA of the CDR3: TGTGCCAGCATCGGGCGGGGGACCTACACAGATACGCAGTATTTT. It encodes CASIGRGTYTDTQYF.

The rearrangement joins TRBV5-5 to TRBJ1-1, with D uncertain. Between the trimmed V and J ends, which lost 4 bases and 1 base, there was a span of 11 bases. CDR1 and CDR2 from the germline V gene are SGHKS and YYEKEE (reference sequence). The CDR3 has 14 amino acids. The CDR3 loop is CASSRSHENTEAFF. Here the CDR3 DNA reads TGTGCCAGCAGCCGATCCCACGAGAACACTGAAGCTTTCTTT.

This chain links TRBV11-3 with TRBJ2-2, with D perhaps matching TRBD2 (6 bases). CDR3 length: 13 amino acids. Between the trimmed V and J ends, which lost 5 bases and 5 bases, there was a span of 9 bases. The germline V gene encodes CDR1 SGHNT and CDR2 YENEEA. CDR3 region: CASSVGTTGELFF. DNA of the CDR3: TGTGCCAGCAGCGTAGGGACTACCGGGGAGCTGTTTTTT.

This clonotype was counted many times. The rearrangement joins TRBV28 to TRBJ2-1; 10 bases align to TRBD2. The length of the CDR3 is 14 residues. Germline trimming cut 6 bases from V and 5 bases from J; bases unmatched to any gene: 4. CDR1 and CDR2 from the germline V gene are MDHEN and SYDVKM. This CDR3 reads CASRWTSGDNEQFF. The CDR3 nucleotides are TGTGCCAGCAGGTGGACTAGCGGTGACAATGAGCAGTTCTTC.

There are many counts of this clonotype. The chain carries TRBV4-2 and TRBJ1-5; 9 bases agree with TRBD1. CDR1 is LGHNA and CDR2 is YNFKEQ in the germline V gene. CDR3 length: 15 residues. The ends lost 2 bases at V and 2 bases at J; junction bases unmatched: 1. CDR3 DNA: TGTGCCAGCAGCCAAAGGACAGGGGGCAATCAGCCCCAGCATTTT. The encoded protein is CASSQRTGGNQPQHF.

This clonotype came up a few times. J is TRBJ1-5 and V is TRBV12-3 or TRBV12-4, with D perhaps matching TRBD1 (6 bases). Trimming removed 5 bases at V and 6 bases at J, with 14 bases between. This CDR3 has 14 amino acids. CDR3 in DNA: TGTGCCAGCAGTAATCACAGGGCCGCTCAGCCCCAGCATTTT. Its protein is CASSNHRAAQPQHF.

This clonotype was counted between two and nine times. This sequence joins TRBV11-2 and TRBJ2-2, with a weak D call TRBD2 (5 bases). CDR3 length equals 17 residues. Trimming shortened V by 3 bases and J by 6 bases, and 20 bases separated the two germline ends. Germline CDR1 reads SGHAT; CDR2 reads FQNNGV. CDR3 region: CASSFLSGWETAGELFF. The DNA of the CDR3 is TGTGCCAGCAGCTTCCTCTCTGGGTGGGAGACCGCCGGGGAGCTGTTTTTT.

The rearrangement joins TRBV28 to TRBJ2-1; 8 nucleotides align to TRBD2. The ends lost 4 bases at V and 2 bases at J; junction bases unmatched: 13. This CDR3 has 18 residues. Germline V gives CDR1 MDHEN, CDR2 SYDVKM. The CDR3 region has the DNA TGTGCCAGCAGTTCCATAGGTCGGACGGGGGGGACCTACAATGAGCAGTTCTTC. This encodes CASSSIGRTGGTYNEQFF.

V gene TRBV5-1 combines with J gene TRBJ2-1; possibly TRBD2 for D (6 bases). The CDR3 has 15 residues. Germline assignment: CDR1 SGHRS and CDR2 YFSETQ. V lost 4 bases and J 0 bases, leaving 11 bases between the germline ends. The CDR3 DNA sequence: TGCGCCAGCAGCGGCTTCGGGGGCTCCTACAATGAGCAGTTCTTC. The encoded protein is CASSGFGGSYNEQFF.

This chain joins TRBV29-1 and TRBJ2-2; the D is unclear. CDR1 SQVTM and CDR2 ANQGSEA come from the germline V gene. There are 11 residues in the CDR3. The V gene lost 4 bases and the J gene lost 6 bases, with 6 bases spanning the gap. For the CDR3, the DNA is TGCAGCGTTGTCCGTGCCGGGGAGCTGTTTTTT. Translated, it gives CSVVRAGELFF.

The chain employs TRBV6-5 and TRBJ2-1; TRBD2 matches 15 bases. The CDR3 covers 16 residues. The J segment lost 9 bases and the V segment lost 0 bases, leaving 3 bases of the junction unmatched. Germline CDR1 and CDR2: MNHEY and SVGAGI. The CDR3, as DNA: TGTGCCAGCAGTTACTCGACGGGACTAGCGGGAGGTGAGCAGTTCTTC. Translated: CASSYSTGLAGGEQFF.

The chain uses TRBV27 and TRBJ2-7, with D perhaps matching TRBD1 (8 bases). Trimming pared 6 bases from V and 1 base from J, leaving 22 bases between. The CDR3 runs to 17 residues. CDR1 is MNHEY and CDR2 is SMNVEV in the germline V gene (reference sequence). CDR3 sequence: CASSPGGQGAFSYEQYF. CDR3 DNA: TGTGCCAGCAGCCCCGGGGGGCAGGGGGCCTTTTCCTACGAGCAGTACTTC.